These T cell receptor beta chains were read from a single sample in a study of T cells after yellow fever vaccination. Via MiXCR, TCRdb re-called the 5' RACE reads, giving one row per CDR3 protein. Of under 250,000 distinct CDR3 sequences in the sample, 3.2% were seen once. Source: CD4+ T cells sorted from PBMCs, taken 10 days after the yellow fever booster vaccination. Every receptor here comes from a man younger than 35 who received the YFV17D yellow fever vaccine. CDR3s include the opening cysteine and the closing phenylalanine or tryptophan. Each record gives: clone size, V gene, D gene, J gene, CDR3 protein, CDR3 DNA. The D gene is left open where the match is weak. Clone size is not always given. Where it is, it says once, few, many or a class for expanded clones.

abundance: many
v_gene: TRBV7-3
d_gene: TRBD2
j_gene: TRBJ2-1
CDR3aa: CASSLGTSLNEQFF
CDR3nt: TGTGCCAGCAGCTTAGGGACTAGCCTCAATGAGCAGTTCTTC

abundance: NA
v_gene: TRBV20-1
d_gene: TRBD2
j_gene: TRBJ2-3
CDR3aa: CSARTSGGLDTQYF
CDR3nt: TGCAGTGCTCGGACTAGCGGGGGGTTAGATACGCAGTATTTT

abundance: many
v_gene: TRBV20-1
d_gene: NA
j_gene: TRBJ2-3
CDR3aa: CSARTGPAGDTQYF
CDR3nt: TGCAGTGCTAGAACCGGGCCTGCAGGCGATACGCAGTATTTT

abundance: NA
v_gene: TRBV5-1
d_gene: NA
j_gene: TRBJ2-3
CDR3aa: CASSLVAGSGDTQYF
CDR3nt: TGCGCCAGCAGCTTGGTGGCGGGGTCGGGAGATACGCAGTATTTT

abundance: few
v_gene: TRBV6-5
d_gene: NA
j_gene: TRBJ2-7
CDR3aa: CASSPQRSYEQYF
CDR3nt: TGTGCCAGCAGTCCCCAGAGAAGCTACGAGCAGTACTTC

abundance: few
v_gene: TRBV20-1
d_gene: TRBD2
j_gene: TRBJ2-5
CDR3aa: CSARGLAGKVGDF
CDR3nt: TGCAGTGCTAGGGGACTAGCGGGGAAGGTTGGGGACTTC

abundance: many
v_gene: TRBV5-1
d_gene: TRBD1
j_gene: TRBJ2-3
CDR3aa: CASSLERNRGWTGDTQYF
CDR3nt: TGCGCCAGCAGCTTGGAACGTAACAGGGGATGGACAGGGGATACGCAGTATTTT

abundance: NA
v_gene: TRBV7-2
d_gene: TRBD2
j_gene: TRBJ2-3
CDR3aa: CASSTTSSTGTQYF
CDR3nt: TGTGCCAGCAGCACGACTAGCAGCACAGGTACGCAGTATTTT

abundance: many
v_gene: TRBV7-2
d_gene: TRBD2
j_gene: TRBJ2-7
CDR3aa: CASSLGRVGDVEQYF
CDR3nt: TGTGCCAGCAGCCTTGGGAGGGTGGGTGATGTCGAGCAGTACTTC

abundance: few
v_gene: TRBV6-1
d_gene: NA
j_gene: TRBJ1-6
CDR3aa: CASSEAGNSPLHF
CDR3nt: TGTGCCAGCAGTGAAGCCGGCAATTCACCCCTCCACTTT

abundance: many
v_gene: TRBV10-3
d_gene: NA
j_gene: TRBJ2-5
CDR3aa: CAISESTRGAQETQYF
CDR3nt: TGTGCCATCAGTGAGTCGACTCGGGGGGCCCAAGAGACCCAGTACTTC

abundance: NA
v_gene: TRBV20-1
d_gene: NA
j_gene: TRBJ2-3
CDR3aa: CSAYRAQFSSTDTQYF
CDR3nt: TGCAGTGCTTACAGGGCGCAATTTTCTAGCACAGATACGCAGTATTTT

abundance: many
v_gene: TRBV20-1
d_gene: TRBD2
j_gene: TRBJ2-5
CDR3aa: CSVPGGLETQYF
CDR3nt: TGCAGTGTCCCGGGGGGGCTGGAGACCCAGTACTTC

abundance: NA
v_gene: TRBV20-1
d_gene: TRBD2
j_gene: TRBJ2-3
CDR3aa: CSARDNVGLGTDTQYF
CDR3nt: TGCAGTGCTAGAGATAACGTCGGACTAGGCACAGATACGCAGTATTTT

abundance: many
v_gene: TRBV12-5
d_gene: NA
j_gene: TRBJ2-2
CDR3aa: CASVLDTGELFF
CDR3nt: TGTGCTAGTGTCCTAGACACCGGGGAGCTGTTTTTT

abundance: many
v_gene: TRBV24-1
d_gene: NA
j_gene: TRBJ2-1
CDR3aa: CATSDYNEQFF
CDR3nt: TGTGCCACCAGTGACTACAATGAGCAGTTCTTC

abundance: few
v_gene: TRBV20-1
d_gene: NA
j_gene: TRBJ1-5
CDR3aa: CSAAGPNQPQHF
CDR3nt: TGCAGTGCCGCCGGGCCAAATCAGCCCCAGCATTTT

abundance: many
v_gene: TRBV7-2
d_gene: NA
j_gene: TRBJ1-6
CDR3aa: CASRRRANSPLHF
CDR3nt: TGTGCCAGCAGACGTAGGGCGAATTCACCCCTCCACTTT

abundance: NA
v_gene: TRBV6-6
d_gene: NA
j_gene: TRBJ1-5
CDR3aa: CASTLTGQPQHF
CDR3nt: TGTGCCAGCACCTTAACCGGCCAGCCCCAGCATTTT

abundance: few
v_gene: TRBV15
d_gene: TRBD1
j_gene: TRBJ2-7
CDR3aa: CATSRDRASYEQYF
CDR3nt: TGTGCCACCAGCAGGGACAGGGCTTCGTACGAGCAGTACTTC

abundance: many
v_gene: TRBV12-3/TRBV12-4
d_gene: NA
j_gene: TRBJ1-4
CDR3aa: CASSPRRTLKYEKLFF
CDR3nt: TGTGCCAGCAGTCCTCGGAGGACCCTCAAATATGAAAAACTGTTTTTT

abundance: few
v_gene: TRBV10-3
d_gene: NA
j_gene: TRBJ2-3
CDR3aa: CAISESKLHTDTQYF
CDR3nt: TGTGCCATCAGTGAGTCAAAGCTCCACACAGATACGCAGTATTTT

abundance: few
v_gene: TRBV7-2
d_gene: NA
j_gene: TRBJ2-6
CDR3aa: CASSLLGTTGANVLTF
CDR3nt: TGTGCCAGCAGCTTACTGGGGACAACTGGGGCCAACGTCCTGACTTTC

abundance: many
v_gene: TRBV6-5
d_gene: NA
j_gene: TRBJ1-1
CDR3aa: CASSYRQGYTEAFF
CDR3nt: TGTGCCAGCAGTTACCGGCAGGGGTACACTGAAGCTTTCTTT

abundance: many
v_gene: TRBV7-3
d_gene: NA
j_gene: TRBJ2-3
CDR3aa: CASSLNGPDTQYF
CDR3nt: TGTGCCAGCAGCTTAAACGGCCCAGATACGCAGTATTTT

abundance: many
v_gene: TRBV3-1
d_gene: NA
j_gene: TRBJ2-6
CDR3aa: CASSQDTGANVLTF
CDR3nt: TGTGCCAGCAGCCAAGATACTGGGGCCAACGTCCTGACTTTC

abundance: few
v_gene: TRBV12-2
d_gene: NA
j_gene: TRBJ2-1
CDR3aa: CASRTSGNEQFF
CDR3nt: TGTGCAAGCCGGACTAGCGGCAATGAGCAGTTCTTC

abundance: NA
v_gene: TRBV21-1
d_gene: NA
j_gene: TRBJ2-1
CDR3aa: CASSKGHGISSYNEQFF
CDR3nt: TGTGCCAGCAGCAAAGGTCACGGGATTAGCTCCTACAATGAGCAGTTCTTC

abundance: many
v_gene: TRBV20-1
d_gene: TRBD1
j_gene: TRBJ2-7
CDR3aa: CSALSLDRASYEQYF
CDR3nt: TGCAGTGCTCTATCGCTGGACAGGGCCTCCTACGAGCAGTACTTC

abundance: few
v_gene: TRBV12-3/TRBV12-4
d_gene: TRBD1
j_gene: TRBJ2-3
CDR3aa: CASGRQGFWDTQYF
CDR3nt: TGTGCCAGCGGGCGACAGGGATTTTGGGATACGCAGTATTTT

abundance: many
v_gene: TRBV15
d_gene: NA
j_gene: TRBJ2-5
CDR3aa: CATSRGGGGAVKTQYF
CDR3nt: TGTGCCACCAGCAGAGGAGGAGGGGGGGCCGTTAAGACCCAGTACTTC

abundance: NA
v_gene: TRBV20-1
d_gene: TRBD2
j_gene: TRBJ2-1
CDR3aa: CSARGLAGGDYNEQFF
CDR3nt: TGCAGTGCTAGGGGACTAGCGGGGGGCGACTACAATGAGCAGTTCTTC

abundance: NA
v_gene: TRBV7-2
d_gene: TRBD1
j_gene: TRBJ1-5
CDR3aa: CASSLAGTGQPQHF
CDR3nt: TGTGCCAGCAGCTTAGCAGGGACAGGGCAGCCCCAGCATTTT

abundance: many
v_gene: TRBV19
d_gene: NA
j_gene: TRBJ2-4
CDR3aa: CASGGGLGIQYF
CDR3nt: TGTGCCAGTGGAGGGGGGCTGGGCATTCAGTACTTC

abundance: many
v_gene: TRBV20-1
d_gene: TRBD2
j_gene: TRBJ2-4
CDR3aa: CSAPSGAHIQYF
CDR3nt: TGCAGTGCCCCTAGCGGGGCCCACATTCAGTACTTC

abundance: few
v_gene: TRBV20-1
d_gene: TRBD2
j_gene: TRBJ2-3
CDR3aa: CSATLAGGSTDTQYF
CDR3nt: TGCAGTGCCACTCTAGCGGGGGGGAGCACAGATACGCAGTATTTT

abundance: NA
v_gene: TRBV13
d_gene: TRBD1
j_gene: TRBJ1-3
CDR3aa: CASSYRQGSGNTIYF
CDR3nt: TGTGCCAGCAGCTACCGACAGGGGTCTGGAAACACCATATATTTT

abundance: NA
v_gene: TRBV24-1
d_gene: NA
j_gene: TRBJ2-1
CDR3aa: CATSDSFAGTKDNEQFF
CDR3nt: TGTGCCACCAGTGATTCCTTCGCCGGGACAAAAGACAATGAGCAGTTCTTC

abundance: NA
v_gene: TRBV7-2
d_gene: NA
j_gene: TRBJ1-1
CDR3aa: CASRTWAGFATEAFF
CDR3nt: TGTGCCAGCAGGACCTGGGCAGGGTTCGCCACTGAAGCTTTCTTT

abundance: NA
v_gene: TRBV4-1
d_gene: NA
j_gene: TRBJ1-2
CDR3aa: CASSLTRRGDYGYTF
CDR3nt: TGCGCCAGCAGCTTGACAAGGCGAGGGGACTATGGCTACACCTTC

abundance: few
v_gene: TRBV28
d_gene: NA
j_gene: TRBJ2-3
CDR3aa: CASSLGGQTSTDTQYF
CDR3nt: TGTGCCAGCAGTCTAGGGGGACAAACTAGCACAGATACGCAGTATTTT

abundance: NA
v_gene: TRBV20-1
d_gene: NA
j_gene: TRBJ2-1
CDR3aa: CSASVMGRVQFF
CDR3nt: TGCAGTGCTAGTGTCATGGGGAGAGTGCAGTTCTTC

abundance: few
v_gene: TRBV6-5
d_gene: NA
j_gene: TRBJ1-6
CDR3aa: CASSYRGVSSYNSPLHF
CDR3nt: TGTGCCAGCAGCTACCGGGGGGTGAGCTCCTATAATTCACCCCTCCACTTT

abundance: NA
v_gene: TRBV3-1
d_gene: TRBD1
j_gene: TRBJ1-6
CDR3aa: CASSQTPGGNSPLHF
CDR3nt: TGTGCCAGCAGCCAAACCCCAGGGGGGAATTCACCCCTCCACTTT

abundance: NA
v_gene: TRBV27
d_gene: NA
j_gene: TRBJ2-1
CDR3aa: CASSSLRFRSTNEQFF
CDR3nt: TGTGCCAGCAGTTCCCTCCGGTTTAGGTCTACTAATGAGCAGTTCTTC

abundance: few
v_gene: TRBV2
d_gene: TRBD1
j_gene: TRBJ1-2
CDR3aa: CASRGDREPGYTF
CDR3nt: TGTGCCAGCAGGGGGGACAGGGAACCTGGCTACACCTTC

abundance: many
v_gene: TRBV20-1
d_gene: TRBD1
j_gene: TRBJ2-2
CDR3aa: CSARIPGQESTGELFF
CDR3nt: TGCAGTGCTAGGATACCGGGACAGGAATCCACCGGGGAGCTGTTTTTT

abundance: many
v_gene: TRBV4-1
d_gene: NA
j_gene: TRBJ1-1
CDR3aa: CASSQKKTGLWDTEAFF
CDR3nt: TGCGCCAGCAGCCAGAAAAAGACAGGACTTTGGGACACTGAAGCTTTCTTT

abundance: many
v_gene: TRBV10-3
d_gene: TRBD1
j_gene: TRBJ2-5
CDR3aa: CATRGQDGETQYF
CDR3nt: TGTGCCACAAGAGGACAGGATGGAGAGACCCAGTACTTC

abundance: many
v_gene: TRBV6-2/TRBV6-3
d_gene: TRBD1
j_gene: TRBJ2-1
CDR3aa: CASSPSTGGTYNEQFF
CDR3nt: TGTGCCAGCAGTCCCTCGACAGGGGGCACCTACAATGAGCAGTTCTTC

abundance: NA
v_gene: TRBV27
d_gene: TRBD2
j_gene: TRBJ2-3
CDR3aa: CASSRRAGGMGTDTQYF
CDR3nt: TGTGCCAGCAGCCGCCGAGCCGGGGGGATGGGGACAGATACGCAGTATTTT

abundance: many
v_gene: TRBV2
d_gene: NA
j_gene: TRBJ2-7
CDR3aa: CATQGTYEQYF
CDR3nt: TGTGCCACCCAGGGGACCTACGAGCAGTACTTC